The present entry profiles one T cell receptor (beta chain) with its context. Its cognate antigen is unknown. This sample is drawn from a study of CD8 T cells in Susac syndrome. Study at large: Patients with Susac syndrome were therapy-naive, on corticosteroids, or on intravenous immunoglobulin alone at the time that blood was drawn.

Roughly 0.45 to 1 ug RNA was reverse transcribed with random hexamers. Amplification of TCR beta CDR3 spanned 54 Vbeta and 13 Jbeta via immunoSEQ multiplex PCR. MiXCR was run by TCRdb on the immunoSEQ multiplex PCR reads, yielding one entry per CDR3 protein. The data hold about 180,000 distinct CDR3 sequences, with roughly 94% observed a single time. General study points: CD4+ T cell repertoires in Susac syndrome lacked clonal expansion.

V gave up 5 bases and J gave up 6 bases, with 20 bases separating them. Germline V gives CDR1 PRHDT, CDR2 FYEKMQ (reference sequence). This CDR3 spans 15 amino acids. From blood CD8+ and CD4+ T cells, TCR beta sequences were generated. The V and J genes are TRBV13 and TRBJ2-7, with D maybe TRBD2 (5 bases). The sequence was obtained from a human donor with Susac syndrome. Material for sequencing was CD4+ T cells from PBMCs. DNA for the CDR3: TGTGCCAGCAGCCATCACCGGGCCCTCCGGGGCGAGCAGTACTTC. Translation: CASSHHRALRGEQYF.